These 5 T cell receptor beta chains were all obtained from the same sample, sequenced in a study of blood T cell repertoires in COVID-19. Assay: immunoSEQ multiplex PCR; the TCRdb copy retains only in-frame clones and omits some. The profile covers approximately 210,000 clones, with about four fifths appearing a single time and about 2.7% taken by the ten largest. Sequenced input: peripheral blood. Receptors were obtained from a woman between 40 and 55 years old with active or convalescent COVID-19.

The chain has TRBV9 and TRBJ1-4; TRBD1 matches 9 bases. V trimming: 4 bases; J trimming: 5 bases; junction bases outside the gene matches: 3. Germline CDR1 and CDR2: SGDLS and YYNGEE. The CDR3 consists of 14 residues. The CDR3 here is CASSLGTGNEKLFF. In nucleotides, the CDR3 is TGTGCCAGCAGCCTCGGGACAGGGAATGAAAAACTGTTTTTT.

This chain connects TRBV7-3 to TRBJ1-1, with 8 nucleotides matching TRBD1. The J segment lost 5 bases and the V segment lost 4 bases, leaving 6 bases of the junction unmatched. This CDR3 spans 14 amino acids. Germline V gives CDR1 SGHTA, CDR2 FQGTGA. CDR3 region: CASSSRGLGTEAFF. CDR3 in DNA: TGTGCCAGCAGCTCCAGGGGGCTAGGAACTGAAGCTTTCTTT.

This clone was seen more than once but under ten times. The CDR3 protein is CASRTGTGSNQPQHF. The CDR3 bases are TGTGCCAGCAGAACGGGGACAGGGAGCAATCAGCCCCAGCATTTT. The chain couples TRBV6-5 to TRBJ1-5; the match to TRBD1 covers 9 bases. V was clipped by 6 bases and J by 1 base; unmatched bases: 4. Germline assignment: CDR1 MNHEY and CDR2 SVGAGI. The CDR3 covers 15 residues.

The V call is TRBV29-1, the J call TRBJ1-4, with D possibly matching TRBD1 (5 bases). This CDR3 spans 13 amino acids. Trimming took 4 bases from V and 3 from J, leaving 9 bases between them. In germline, CDR1 is SQVTM, CDR2 ANQGSEA. DNA for the CDR3: TGCAGCGTTGCCGGGGGTTCTAATGAAAAACTGTTTTTT. Its protein product is CSVAGGSNEKLFF.

J is TRBJ2-5 and V is TRBV12-5; D unclear. The germline gives CDR1 LGHNT, CDR2 FRNRAP. The ends were cut back, 2 bases at V and 4 bases at J, with 17 bases in the middle. The CDR3 extends over 16 amino acids. The CDR3: CASGLTTQEFGETQYF. The CDR3 DNA is TGTGCTAGTGGTTTGACCACGCAAGAGTTCGGAGAGACCCAGTACTTC.